These 28 T cell receptor beta chains share one sample of origin, sequenced in a study of blood T cell repertoires in COVID-19 (dated by TCRdb to between 2020 and 2021). Preparation of the library involved the immunoSEQ multiplex PCR assay. As stored in TCRdb, this immuneACCESS dataset retains in-frame rearrangements with V and J assigned. A fraction of the clones does not appear; measured against another copy, unresolved V genes explain less than half of the discrepancy, and the remainder lacks a known reason. This sample holds 270,000 or so clones; roughly 84% were observed only once. The top ten clones comprise roughly 3.1% of the sample. The sample comprised peripheral blood. These receptors came from a woman younger than 35 with acute or convalescent COVID-19.

The gene calls are TRBV3-1 (or the pseudogene TRBV3-2) and TRBJ2-7; 8 bases line up with TRBD2. The germline CDR1 and CDR2 sequences are LGHDT and YNNKEL (reference sequence). This CDR3 spans 13 amino acids. V lost 11 bases to trimming and J lost 0 bases; unmatched junction nucleotides: 6. Here the CDR3 DNA reads TGTGCCGCGGGGGGCTACAACTCCTACGAGCAGTACTTC. Protein sequence: CAAGGYNSYEQYF.

The chain uses TRBV27 and TRBJ1-6; D is ambiguous. The CDR3 has 15 amino acids. The ends were cut back, 5 bases at V and 7 bases at J, with 15 bases in the middle. Germline CDR1 is MNHEY and CDR2 is SMNVEV (reference sequence). The CDR3 region is CASSLGRGRNSPLHF. The CDR3 coding sequence is TGTGCCAGCAGTCTCGGCCGGGGTCGGAATTCACCCCTCCACTTT.

J is TRBJ2-2 and V is TRBV6-5, with 12 positions matching TRBD2. Germline assignment: CDR1 MNHEY and CDR2 SVGAGI. The V segment lost 2 bases and the J segment 6 bases; nucleotides outside the gene matches: 1. CDR3 size: 15 residues. CDR3 in DNA: TGTGCCAGCAGTTACGGACTAGCGGGACCCGGGGAGCTGTTTTTT. Translating it yields CASSYGLAGPGELFF.

This chain links TRBV6-2 or TRBV6-3 with TRBJ1-5; 12 nucleotides agree with TRBD1. CDR3 size: 14 residues. Germline loops: CDR1 MNHEY, CDR2 SVGEGT. The ends lost 6 bases at V and 7 bases at J; junction bases unmatched: 4. CDR3 amino acids: CASSGTGGRQPQHF. CDR3 in DNA: TGTGCCAGCAGCGGGACAGGGGGCCGGCAGCCCCAGCATTTT.

The rearrangement links TRBV2 to TRBJ2-5; D gene ambiguous. This CDR3 spans 11 amino acids. Trimming pared 3 bases from V and 8 bases from J, leaving 7 bases between. Germline lookup yields CDR1 SNHLY and CDR2 FYNNEI. CDR3 nucleotides: TGTGCCAGCAGTGACGTTAGAACCCAGTACTTC. Amino acid sequence: CASSDVRTQYF.

The V call is TRBV19, the J call TRBJ2-2; 13 bases align to TRBD2. Trimming took 6 bases from V and 3 from J; bases not matched to a gene: 4. The germline gives CDR1 LNHDA, CDR2 SQIVND (reference sequence). The CDR3 is made up of 16 amino acids. The CDR3 bases are TGTGCCAGTAGCGGACTAGCGGGAGACGACACCGGGGAGCTGTTTTTT. Translated: CASSGLAGDDTGELFF.

This chain connects TRBV29-1 to TRBJ1-2; weak D call: TRBD1 (5 bases). Germline V gene lookup returns CDR1 SQVTM and CDR2 ANQGSEA. The length of the CDR3 is 14 residues. The CDR3: CTSKGTGKNYGYTF. The CDR3 DNA sequence: TGCACCTCTAAGGGAACAGGTAAAAACTATGGCTACACCTTC. Filled out from reference TRBV29-1 and TRBJ1-2, the complete variable domain reads SAVISQKPSRDICQRGTSLTIQCQVDSQVTMMFWYRQQPGQSLTLIATANQGSEATYESGFVIDKFPISRPNLTFSTLTVSNMSPEDSSIYLCTSKGTGKNYGYTFGSGTRLTVV.

The chain joins TRBV10-1 to TRBJ1-2; 9 bases align to TRBD1. This CDR3 region has 13 residues. In germline, CDR1 is WNHNN, CDR2 SYGVQD (reference sequence). V dropped 5 bases and J dropped 3; count of bases not matched to a gene: 1. CDR3 in amino acids: CASSRTGDYGYTF. The DNA of the CDR3 is TGCGCCAGCAGTCGGACAGGGGACTATGGCTACACCTTC.

This clone has only a few counts. V usage is TRBV12-3 or TRBV12-4 and J usage is TRBJ2-5, with a possible D match to TRBD2 (6 bases). This CDR3 comprises 11 residues. V was shortened by 6 bases and J by 12 bases, with 14 bases between the two germline ends. CDR3 sequence reads: CASRTGLEKYF. The CDR3 nucleotides are TGTGCCAGCAGGACGGGACTTGAAAAGTACTTC.

The chain employs TRBV4-3 and TRBJ2-1; weak D call: TRBD1 (5 bases). Germline V lookup: CDR1 LGHNA, CDR2 YSLEER. CDR3 length equals 13 residues. Trimming took 0 bases from V and 8 from J, leaving 8 bases between them. CDR3 in amino acids: CASSQDRAYEQFF. CDR3 DNA: TGCGCCAGCAGCCAAGACAGGGCTTATGAGCAGTTCTTC.

The J gene is TRBJ1-5, the V gene TRBV11-3; D ambiguous. The V gene lost 2 bases and the J gene lost 3 bases, with 8 bases spanning the gap. CDR3 length: 14 amino acids. The germline CDR1 and CDR2 sequences are SGHNT and YENEEA. As DNA, the CDR3 is TGTGCCAGCAGCTTACGGGGAAACAATCAGCCCCAGCATTTT. It is translated as CASSLRGNNQPQHF. Supplemented by reference TRBV11-3 and TRBJ1-5, the full variable domain reads EAGVVQSPRYKIIEKKQPVAFWCNPISGHNTLYWYLQNLGQGPELLIRYENEEAVDDSQLPKDRFSAERLKGVDSTLKIQPAELGDSAVYLCASSLRGNNQPQHFGDGTRLSIL.

The rearrangement links TRBV29-1 to TRBJ2-1; 7 positions match TRBD2. CDR1 and CDR2 (germline): SQVTM, ANQGSEA. With 4 bases clipped from V and 4 bases from J, the junction kept 7 bases outside the gene matches. This CDR3 comprises 14 residues. The CDR3 loop reads CSVVASGIYNEQFF. The CDR3, as DNA: TGCAGCGTTGTTGCTAGCGGAATATACAATGAGCAGTTCTTC.

The CDR3 reads CASSIVAVTSGRENEQFF. The CDR3 DNA follows: TGTGCCAGTAGTATAGTTGCCGTCACTAGCGGGAGGGAGAATGAGCAGTTCTTC. J is TRBJ2-1 and V is TRBV19; 13 bases are shared with TRBD2. Germline V CDR1 and CDR2: LNHDA, SQIVND (reference sequence). CDR3 size: 18 residues. Unmatched junction bases numbered 10, after V lost 1 base and J lost 7 bases. Based on the CDR3 plus reference TRBV19 and TRBJ2-1, the full variable domain is DGGITQSPKYLFRKEGQNVTLSCEQNLNHDAMYWYRQDPGQGLRLIYYSQIVNDFQKGDIAEGYSVSREKKESFPLTVTSAQKNPTAFYLCASSIVAVTSGRENEQFFGPGTRLTVL.

V gene TRBV4-1 combines with J gene TRBJ2-3; possible D gene TRBD2, 6 bases. The length of the CDR3 is 17 residues. Germline CDR1 reads MGHRA; CDR2 reads YSYEKL. V lost 0 bases and J lost 1, with 14 bases in between. The DNA for the CDR3 is TGCGCCAGCAGCCAAGAGGGGACTGTGCGGGGCACAGATACGCAGTATTTT. It specifies CASSQEGTVRGTDTQYF.

The chain carries TRBV5-6 and TRBJ2-7; maybe TRBD2 (6 bases). The V end was cut by 3 bases, the J end by 4 bases, with 11 bases between. Germline V gene sequence: CDR1 SGHDT, CDR2 YYEEEE. This CDR3 has 13 amino acids. The CDR3 sequence: CASSSGTFYEQYF. CDR3 bases: TGTGCCAGCAGCTCTGGGACTTTTTACGAGCAGTACTTC.

V is TRBV10-3 and J is TRBJ2-7; D is ambiguous. CDR3 size: 11 residues. The V end lost 5 bases, the J end lost 4 bases, and 6 bases lay between the germline ends. The germline V gene has CDR1 ENHRY and CDR2 SYGVKD. The CDR3 DNA sequence: TGTGCCATCAGTCACGGGTACGAGCAGTACTTC. Its translation is CAISHGYEQYF.

This clone has a handful of counts. V is TRBV5-1 and J is TRBJ2-7, with TRBD2 matching 8 bases. Germline CDR1 SGHRS, CDR2 YFSETQ. The CDR3 is made up of 15 amino acids. The V gene end was trimmed by 4 bases and the J gene end by 3 bases; junction bases not matched to a gene: 9. Here the CDR3 DNA reads TGCGCCAGCAGCGAAGGAGCGGGAGCCTACTACGAGCAGTACTTC. The encoded protein is CASSEGAGAYYEQYF.

The rearrangement uses TRBV28 and TRBJ2-7; TRBD2 matches at 7 bases. Unmatched junction bases numbered 13, after V lost 7 bases and J lost 1 base. This CDR3 spans 16 amino acids. Germline lookup yields CDR1 MDHEN and CDR2 SYDVKM. The CDR3 DNA follows: TGTGCCAGCACCCGACTGGGAGGGACGGAATCCTACGAGCAGTACTTC. Translating it yields CASTRLGGTESYEQYF.

The chain uses TRBV5-1 and TRBJ1-4; 7 positions agree with TRBD1. Germline V gene data show CDR1 as SGHRS and CDR2 as YFSETQ. With V trimmed by 3 bases and J by 0 bases, 5 bases remained unmatched. This CDR3 is 16 amino acids long. The CDR3 reads CASSWRGQTTNEKLFF. The CDR3 nucleotides are TGCGCCAGCAGCTGGCGGGGACAGACAACTAATGAAAAACTGTTTTTT.

CDR3 nucleotide sequence: TGCGCCAGCACCTCGACTAGCGGGAGCTACGAGCAGTACTTC. This sequence encodes CASTSTSGSYEQYF. The chain employs TRBV10-2 and TRBJ2-7, with 12 bases that match TRBD2. The CDR3 runs to 14 residues. V shed 7 bases, J shed 3 bases, and the junction held 4 bases outside the gene matches. Germline CDR1 and CDR2: WSHSY and SAAADI.

J is TRBJ1-2 and V is TRBV2, with 7 bases matching TRBD1. This CDR3 has 12 residues. Germline CDR1 is SNHLY and CDR2 is FYNNEI. V lost 10 bases and J lost 5; bases outside the gene matches: 7. The CDR3 is CATMDRRYGYTF. DNA for the CDR3: TGTGCCACAATGGACAGGAGATATGGCTACACCTTC.

The rearrangement joins TRBV19 to TRBJ2-3; no clear D. The CDR3 is made up of 12 amino acids. Germline assignment: CDR1 LNHDA and CDR2 SQIVND (reference sequence). Trimming took 5 bases from V and 0 from J, leaving 3 bases between them. The CDR3 DNA sequence: TGTGCCAGTAGTCCAAGCACAGATACGCAGTATTTT. This sequence encodes CASSPSTDTQYF.

The rearrangement links TRBV6-2 or TRBV6-3 to TRBJ2-5, with 8 positions matching TRBD2. The CDR3 has 15 residues. The V and J ends lost 3 bases and 6 bases, in that order; junction bases with no gene match: 9. Germline assignment: CDR1 MNHEY and CDR2 SVGEGT. The chain's CDR3 is CASSYIGRGKKTQYF. CDR3 in DNA: TGTGCCAGCAGTTATATCGGGAGGGGGAAAAAGACCCAGTACTTC.

The rearrangement links TRBV15 to TRBJ2-5; TRBD1 is a possible D gene (6 bases). The CDR3 runs 16 residues. The V end lost 3 bases, the J end lost 5 bases, and 19 bases lay between the germline ends. Per the germline V gene, CDR1 is LNHNV and CDR2 is YYDKDF (reference sequence). The chain's CDR3 is CATSSQDQQGWETQYF. Written as DNA, the CDR3 is TGTGCCACCAGCAGTCAAGACCAACAGGGTTGGGAGACCCAGTACTTC.

CDR3 loop: CAISGRETGELFF. CDR3 sequence (DNA): TGTGCCATCAGTGGTCGGGAAACCGGGGAGCTGTTTTTT. The V and J genes are TRBV10-3 and TRBJ2-2; D is possibly TRBD2 (5 bases). Germline values: CDR1 ENHRY, CDR2 SYGVKD. The CDR3 totals 13 residues. Trimming took 4 bases from V and 5 from J, leaving 8 bases between them.

The V and J genes are TRBV7-3 and TRBJ2-1; TRBD2 matches 10 bases. Germline values: CDR1 SGHTA, CDR2 FQGTGA. This CDR3 is built from 16 residues. V lost 4 bases, J lost 4 bases, and 7 bases stayed unmatched. The DNA for the CDR3 is TGTGCCAGCAGCTCCAAACTAGCGGGGTTATACAATGAGCAGTTCTTC. Residues: CASSSKLAGLYNEQFF.

This rearrangement joins TRBV4-1 to TRBJ1-3, with D hard to call. Deletions cut 2 bases from V and 7 bases from J, with 21 bases between. CDR3 length equals 17 residues. Germline CDR1 is MGHRA and CDR2 is YSYEKL. CDR3: CASSQHDGRSRRNTIYF. In DNA form, the CDR3 reads TGCGCCAGCAGCCAACACGACGGCCGCTCTAGGCGCAACACCATATATTTT.

This clone was detected once. CDR3: CASSRGATGNEQFF. CDR3 coding DNA: TGTGCCAGCTCTCGGGGGGCGACGGGAAATGAGCAGTTCTTC. The chain carries TRBV7-3 and TRBJ2-1, with D maybe TRBD2 (7 bases). CDR1 SGHTA and CDR2 FQGTGA come from the germline V gene. Trimming cost V 8 bases and J 7 bases, with 18 bases left between them. This CDR3 spans 14 amino acids.